The 32 T cell receptor beta chains presented below share a single source sample, sequenced in a study of blood T cell repertoires in COVID-19. Measured with immunoSEQ multiplex PCR; TCRdb has only the in-frame clones, and not every one. In the table there are 100,000 to 150,000 clones, roughly 80% of which are singletons. Sequenced sample: peripheral blood. The source is an older man with COVID-19, enrolled during active disease.

The gene calls are TRBV7-8 and TRBJ1-6; weak D call: TRBD1 (5 bases). Trimming cost V 4 bases and J 7 bases, with 14 bases left between them. Germline V gives CDR1 SGHVS, CDR2 FQNEAQ. There are 15 residues in the CDR3. The DNA of the CDR3 is TGTGCCAGCAGCTCACTGACAGTCTTAAATTCACCCCTCCACTTT. Amino acid sequence: CASSSLTVLNSPLHF.

V and J are TRBV16 and TRBJ2-2; D is undetermined. The germline V gene has CDR1 KGHSY and CDR2 FQNENV. Trimming stripped 0 bases from V and 5 bases from J, with 7 bases between. The CDR3 totals 14 residues. CDR3 sequence (DNA): TGTGCCAGCAGCCAATCAGAGTGGACCGGGGAGCTGTTTTTT. Its translation is CASSQSEWTGELFF. The full variable domain, rest sourced from reference TRBV16 and TRBJ2-2, is GEEVAQTPKHLVRGEGQKAKLYCAPIKGHSYVFWYQQVLKNEFKFLISFQNENVFDETGMPKERFSAKCLPNSPCSLEIQATKLEDSAVYFCASSQSEWTGELFFGEGSRLTVL.

The DNA for the CDR3 is TGTGCCAGCAGCCTCCGGGACAGGGACTCACCCCTCCACTTT. Its translation is CASSLRDRDSPLHF. The genes are TRBV7-8 and TRBJ1-6, with 9 bases identical to TRBD1. Trimming removed 5 bases from V and 10 bases from J; junction bases left unmatched: 6. CDR1 is SGHVS and CDR2 is FQNEAQ in the germline V gene. The CDR3 contains 14 residues.

CDR3 DNA sequence: TGTGCCAGCAGCTTGGTGAGACAAGAGACCCAGTACTTC. Its translation is CASSLVRQETQYF. The chain uses TRBV7-2 and TRBJ2-5; D is undetermined. Germline V gene sequence: CDR1 SGHTA, CDR2 FQGNSA. The CDR3 runs to 13 residues. The V gene lost 3 bases and the J gene lost 2 bases, with 7 bases spanning the gap.

The chain combines TRBV29-1 with TRBJ1-2; D is uncertain. The V end lost 1 base, the J end lost 6 bases, and 3 bases lay between the germline ends. The CDR3 runs 10 residues. Germline CDR1 reads SQVTM; CDR2 reads ANQGSEA. This CDR3 is CSVEADGYTF. For the CDR3, the DNA is TGCAGCGTTGAAGCTGATGGCTACACCTTC.

The chain links TRBV28 to TRBJ2-7; D gene unclear. The CDR3 runs to 12 residues. Germline CDR1 reads MDHEN; CDR2 reads SYDVKM. Trimming shortened V by 1 base and J by 3 bases, and 4 bases separated the two germline ends. The CDR3 is CASSLYNYEQYF. The CDR3 DNA follows: TGTGCCAGCAGTTTATACAACTACGAGCAGTACTTC.

This clone was seen once. The chain is built from TRBV2 and TRBJ2-6; perhaps TRBD1 as D (5 bases). Germline V gene lookup returns CDR1 SNHLY and CDR2 FYNNEI. The V gene lost 2 bases and the J gene lost 3 bases, with 17 bases spanning the gap. This CDR3 is 18 amino acids long. CDR3 coding DNA: TGTGCCAGCAGTGAAAGGGGCAGGAGTGCCTTTGGGGCCAACGTCCTGACTTTC. This gives the protein CASSERGRSAFGANVLTF. Full variable domain (missing parts from reference TRBV2 and TRBJ2-6): EPEVTQTPSHQVTQMGQEVILRCVPISNHLYFYWYRQILGQKVEFLVSFYNNEISEKSEIFDDQFSVERPDGSNFTLKIRSTKLEDSAMYFCASSERGRSAFGANVLTFGAGSRLTVL.

The genes are TRBV2 and TRBJ2-7, with 10 bases lining up with TRBD1. Germline V lookup: CDR1 SNHLY, CDR2 FYNNEI. This CDR3 comprises 15 residues. Germline trimming cut 4 bases from V and 1 base from J; bases unmatched to any gene: 4. The CDR3 DNA reads as TGTGCCAGCAGTGTAGCGGGACAGGGGTCCTACGAGCAGTACTTC. This gives the protein CASSVAGQGSYEQYF.

V and J are TRBV28 and TRBJ1-5, with 10 bases fitting TRBD1. CDR1 is MDHEN and CDR2 is SYDVKM in the germline V gene. This CDR3 has 15 residues. The junction had 7 bases not matched to a gene; V was cut back by 5 bases and J by 6 bases. The chain's CDR3 is CASSLPTGGGQPQHF. The DNA of the CDR3 is TGTGCCAGCAGTCTCCCGACAGGGGGCGGTCAGCCCCAGCATTTT.

The chain links TRBV11-3 to TRBJ2-7, with a weak D call TRBD1 (5 bases). CDR1 is SGHNT and CDR2 is YENEEA in the germline V gene. The CDR3 is made up of 15 amino acids. The V and J ends lost 5 bases and 3 bases respectively, with 17 bases between them. The CDR3: CASSLGQGLFYEQYF. The CDR3 nucleotides are TGTGCCAGCAGCCTCGGGCAGGGTCTATTCTACGAGCAGTACTTC.

This chain joins TRBV5-1 and TRBJ1-2; TRBD1 matches 9 bases. The CDR3 runs 17 residues. Trimming took 0 bases from V and 7 from J; bases not matched to a gene: 13. Looked up from germline, CDR1 is SGHRS and CDR2 is YFSETQ. As DNA, the CDR3 is TGCGCCAGCAGCTTGGTGCCTACAGGGGGCGCAGACAGTGGCTACACCTTC. Translation: CASSLVPTGGADSGYTF.

This chain joins TRBV15 and TRBJ2-1, with unresolved D. Germline CDR1 is LNHNV and CDR2 is YYDKDF (reference sequence). Trimming cost V 4 bases and J 6 bases, with 10 bases left between them. The CDR3 has 13 amino acids. The CDR3 loop is CATSTTSPNEQFF. In nucleotides, the CDR3 is TGTGCCACCAGCACCACTTCCCCCAATGAGCAGTTCTTC.

Remarks on this clone: Other DNA variants within this sample encode the same CDR3. The rearrangement uses TRBV28 and TRBJ2-3; 7 bases line up with TRBD2. The CDR3 runs 15 residues. J lost 0 bases, V lost 5 bases, and 5 bases had no gene match. The germline V gene has CDR1 MDHEN and CDR2 SYDVKM. The CDR3, as DNA: TGTGCCAGCAGTCGATTAGCGGGTAGCACAGATACGCAGTATTTT. It encodes CASSRLAGSTDTQYF. The full variable domain, rest sourced from reference TRBV28 and TRBJ2-3, is DVKVTQSSRYLVKRTGEKVFLECVQDMDHENMFWYRQDPGLGLRLIYFSYDVKMKEKGDIPEGYSVSREKKERFSLILESASTNQTSMYLCASSRLAGSTDTQYFGPGTRLTVL.

This chain links TRBV2 with TRBJ2-1, with 11 bases aligning to TRBD2. The CDR3 spans 16 residues. Germline V gives CDR1 SNHLY, CDR2 FYNNEI. The trim removed 6 bases at V and 6 bases at J, leaving 10 bases unmatched. CDR3 protein: CASRVGSGRAGNEQFF. CDR3 nucleotides: TGTGCCAGCAGAGTAGGTAGCGGGAGGGCCGGCAATGAGCAGTTCTTC.

This chain connects TRBV7-9 to TRBJ1-4; D unresolved. Trimming left V 4 bases short and J 5 bases short, with 17 bases between. The germline gives CDR1 SEHNR, CDR2 FQNEAQ (reference sequence). The CDR3 spans 16 residues. CDR3: CASSSQNTIQNEKLFF. CDR3 in DNA: TGTGCCAGCAGCTCCCAAAACACCATCCAAAATGAAAAACTGTTTTTT.

The table lists this clone with a count of one. This sequence joins TRBV23-1 and TRBJ2-2; a weak D match, TRBD1 (7 bases). TRBV23-1 is treated as an ORF (open reading frame) with a function not yet certain. Trimming removed 6 bases at V and 4 bases at J, with 15 bases between. This CDR3 region has 15 residues. Here the CDR3 reads CASSPSGGLTGELFF. The CDR3 DNA follows: TGCGCCAGCAGCCCGTCAGGGGGGCTCACCGGGGAGCTGTTTTTT.

This chain joins TRBV7-3 and TRBJ2-1; the D gene is possibly TRBD1 (6 bases). Trimming stripped 0 bases from V and 7 bases from J, with 19 bases between. The CDR3 length is 17 residues. Germline CDR1 SGHTA, CDR2 FQGTGA. CDR3 loop: CASSLTGGGLRGNEQFF. As DNA, the CDR3 is TGTGCCAGCAGCTTAACAGGGGGTGGCTTAAGAGGGAATGAGCAGTTCTTC.

The chain joins TRBV9 to TRBJ1-1, with a weak D call TRBD1 (6 bases). V gave up 3 bases and J gave up 4 bases, with 13 bases separating them. The CDR3 is made up of 14 amino acids. The V gene's germline CDR1 is SGDLS and CDR2 YYNGEE. The CDR3 DNA reads TGTGCCAGCAGCGGGACAGCCCTGGGCACTGAAGCTTTCTTT. Translation gives CASSGTALGTEAFF.

This sequence joins TRBV7-9 and TRBJ1-2; 7 bases match TRBD1. Germline CDR1 SEHNR, CDR2 FQNEAQ (reference sequence). V was clipped by 5 bases and J by 6 bases; unmatched bases: 3. The CDR3 has 12 residues. CDR3 in DNA: TGTGCCAGCAGCGCAACAGGGGATGGCTACACCTTC. Protein product: CASSATGDGYTF.

The V and J genes are TRBV5-8 and TRBJ1-3, with 7 bases fitting TRBD1. CDR1 SGHTS and CDR2 YDEGEE come from the germline V gene. With V trimmed by 4 bases and J by 7 bases, 11 bases remained unmatched. The CDR3 totals 15 residues. CDR3 DNA sequence: TGTGCCAGCAGCCCCCTTACTGACAGGGTGAACACCATATATTTT. Its protein product is CASSPLTDRVNTIYF.

The rearrangement joins TRBV27 to TRBJ2-5; TRBD1 matches at 9 bases. The CDR3 extends over 16 amino acids. The V and J ends lost 2 bases and 3 bases, in that order; junction bases with no gene match: 7. The V gene's germline CDR1 is MNHEY and CDR2 SMNVEV (reference sequence). The CDR3 is CASSLTPDRGKETQYF. In nucleotides, the CDR3 is TGTGCCAGCAGTTTAACCCCGGACAGGGGTAAAGAGACCCAGTACTTC.

This chain uses TRBV25-1 with TRBJ1-2, with a tentative D call TRBD1 (5 bases). Between the trimmed V and J ends, which lost 4 bases and 2 bases, there was a span of 17 bases. This CDR3 has 16 residues. Germline CDR1 MGHDK, CDR2 SYGVNS. CDR3 in amino acids: CASSGLVARVNYGYTF. CDR3 DNA: TGTGCCAGCAGTGGATTAGTAGCCAGGGTCAACTATGGCTACACCTTC.

This clone was counted only a few times. The chain uses TRBV3-1 (or the pseudogene TRBV3-2) and TRBJ2-7, with TRBD2 identical over 8 bases. This CDR3 spans 17 amino acids. With V trimmed by 8 bases and J by 6 bases, 21 bases remained unmatched. CDR1 and CDR2 from the germline V gene are LGHDT and YNNKEL (reference sequence). CDR3 sequence: CASSRRGGFGMFGEQYF. CDR3 coding DNA: TGTGCCAGCTCCCGCCGCGGGGGGTTTGGGATGTTTGGCGAGCAGTACTTC.

The chain has TRBV5-1 and TRBJ2-5; 10 bases match TRBD1. Germline CDR1 is SGHRS and CDR2 is YFSETQ. The V segment lost 6 bases and the J segment 5 bases; nucleotides outside the gene matches: 7. The CDR3 totals 14 residues. The DNA for the CDR3 is TGCGCCAGCATACCGGGACAGGGGTATGAGACCCAGTACTTC. Protein sequence: CASIPGQGYETQYF.

Only a few counts were recorded for this clone. CDR3 region: CASSRRTSGNTIYF. The CDR3 coding sequence is TGTGCCAGCTCACGTAGAACCTCTGGAAACACCATATATTTT. This chain connects TRBV18 to TRBJ1-3; D gene ambiguous. Germline V CDR1 and CDR2: KGHSH, LQKENI. Trimming removed 4 bases at V and 0 bases at J, with 7 bases between. This CDR3 is 14 amino acids long.

The gene calls are TRBV28 and TRBJ1-5; D remains ambiguous. V dropped 1 base and J dropped 1 base, with 14 bases sitting between them. From germline, CDR1 is MDHEN and CDR2 SYDVKM. The CDR3 length is 17 residues. The CDR3 DNA is TGTGCCAGCAGTTTATCGCCAGGCAGGAAAAGCAATCAGCCCCAGCATTTT. Its protein is CASSLSPGRKSNQPQHF. Combining the CDR3 with reference TRBV28 and TRBJ1-5 gives the whole variable domain DVKVTQSSRYLVKRTGEKVFLECVQDMDHENMFWYRQDPGLGLRLIYFSYDVKMKEKGDIPEGYSVSREKKERFSLILESASTNQTSMYLCASSLSPGRKSNQPQHFGDGTRLSIL.

This clone is a singleton in its sample. The rearrangement uses TRBV5-4 and TRBJ1-1, with D unclear. CDR1 SGHNT and CDR2 YYREEE come from the germline V gene (reference sequence). This CDR3 has 12 residues. V lost 2 bases and J lost 0, with 2 bases in between. CDR3 in amino acids: CASSFMNTEAFF. The CDR3 bases are TGTGCCAGCAGCTTTATGAACACTGAAGCTTTCTTT.

This clone appeared a single time. Written as DNA, the CDR3 is TGTGCCAGCAGCACCGACCGGGACAGGGGAACCGAGCAGTACTTC. Its protein product is CASSTDRDRGTEQYF. The chain employs TRBV9 and TRBJ2-7; 10 bases are shared with TRBD1. Germline V CDR1 and CDR2: SGDLS, YYNGEE. The junction had 10 bases not matched to a gene; V was cut back by 4 bases and J by 6 bases. CDR3 length: 15 amino acids.

This rearrangement joins TRBV7-8 to TRBJ2-3; D gene uncertain. With 5 bases removed from V and 7 bases from J, the gap between germline ends came to 13 bases. The CDR3 is 13 residues long. Germline CDR1 reads SGHVS; CDR2 reads FQNEAQ. Written as DNA, the CDR3 is TGTGCCAGCAGCGAGAGGCTAGTCTATACGCAGTATTTT. Translated, it gives CASSERLVYTQYF.

The gene calls are TRBV6-6 and TRBJ2-7; D is unclear. V was clipped by 6 bases and J by 2 bases, with 14 bases between them. Germline V gives CDR1 MNHNY, CDR2 SVGAGI (reference sequence). This CDR3 is built from 14 residues. The CDR3 loop reads CASRYGAVPYEQYF. CDR3 nucleotides: TGTGCCAGCAGGTATGGAGCAGTCCCCTACGAGCAGTACTTC.

J is TRBJ2-7 and V is TRBV3-1 (or the pseudogene TRBV3-2), with TRBD2 as a possible D gene (6 bases). V was trimmed by 4 bases and J by 0 bases, leaving 13 bases between them. CDR1 and CDR2 (germline): LGHDT, YNNKEL (reference sequence). The CDR3 sequence is 15 residues long. The CDR3: CASSPPRETSYEQYF. In nucleotides, the CDR3 is TGTGCCAGCAGCCCCCCGCGGGAAACCTCCTACGAGCAGTACTTC.

This clone has more than one count but fewer than ten. The chain carries TRBV15 and TRBJ1-1; D is uncertain. Trimming took off 2 bases at V and 1 base at J, with 11 bases between the two ends. CDR1 LNHNV and CDR2 YYDKDF come from the germline V gene (reference sequence). The CDR3 runs 15 residues. Written as DNA, the CDR3 is TGTGCCACCAGCAGATTGAGCGGGTCGAACACTGAAGCTTTCTTT. This encodes CATSRLSGSNTEAFF.